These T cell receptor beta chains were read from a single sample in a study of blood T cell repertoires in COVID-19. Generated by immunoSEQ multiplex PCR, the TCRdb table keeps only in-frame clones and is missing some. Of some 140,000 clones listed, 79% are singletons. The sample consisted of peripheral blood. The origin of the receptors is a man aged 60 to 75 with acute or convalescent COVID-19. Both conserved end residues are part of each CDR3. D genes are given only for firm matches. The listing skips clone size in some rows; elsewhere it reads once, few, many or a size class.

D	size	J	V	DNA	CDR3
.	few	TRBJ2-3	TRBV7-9	TGTGCCAGCAGCTTAGTGCAGGGAAACACAGATACGCAGTATTTT	CASSLVQGNTDTQYF
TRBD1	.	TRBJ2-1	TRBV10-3	TGTGCCATCAGTGGTGGACAGGGGGTCTACAATGAGCAGTTCTTC	CAISGGQGVYNEQFF
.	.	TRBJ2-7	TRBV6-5	TGTGCCAGCAGTTACTCCACAGGGTTAAGCGAGCAGTACTTC	CASSYSTGLSEQYF
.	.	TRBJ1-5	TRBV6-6	TGTGCCAGCAGTCCCACAGCCAGCAATCAGCCCCAGCATTTT	CASSPTASNQPQHF
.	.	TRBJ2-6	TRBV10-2	TGCGCCAGCCGCTCCAGCTCTGGGGCCAACGTCCTGACTTTC	CASRSSSGANVLTF
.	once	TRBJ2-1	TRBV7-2	TGTGCCAGCAGCCTTAACAGGGCGGGCAATGAGCAGTTCTTC	CASSLNRAGNEQFF
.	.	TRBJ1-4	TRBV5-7	TGTGCCAGCAGCGCCCGGGACACACAGCCGTCTAATGAAAAACTGTTTTTT	CASSARDTQPSNEKLFF
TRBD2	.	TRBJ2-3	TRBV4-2	TGTGCCAGCAGCCAGAGGGATACTAGCGGAAGCACAGATACGCAGTATTTT	CASSQRDTSGSTDTQYF
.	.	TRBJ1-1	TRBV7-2	TGTGCCAGCAGCTTATACAGGGAAACTGAAGCTTTCTTT	CASSLYRETEAFF
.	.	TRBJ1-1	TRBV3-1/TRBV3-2	TGTGCCAGCAGCGGACTACGGGGAAACACTGAAGCTTTCTTT	CASSGLRGNTEAFF
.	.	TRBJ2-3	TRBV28	TGTGCCAGCAGTTTAAGGGGGAGCACAGATACGCAGTATTTT	CASSLRGSTDTQYF
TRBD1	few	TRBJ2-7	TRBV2	TGTGCCAGCAACGCCGACAGGGGATCCTACGAGCAGTACTTC	CASNADRGSYEQYF
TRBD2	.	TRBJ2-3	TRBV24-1	TGTGCCACCAGTGCGGCGGGAGGGGGGCCAGATACGCAGTATTTT	CATSAAGGGPDTQYF
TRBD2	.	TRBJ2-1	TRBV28	TGTGCCACCAGGGCTAGCGGGAGTGGTGAGCAGTTCTTC	CATRASGSGEQFF
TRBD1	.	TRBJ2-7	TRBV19	TGTGCCAGTAGTATAGGGACAGGCTCCTACGAGCAGTACTTC	CASSIGTGSYEQYF
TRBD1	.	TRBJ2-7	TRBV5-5	TGTGCCAGCAGCCCACCCGGACAGGGCTACGAGCAGTACTTC	CASSPPGQGYEQYF
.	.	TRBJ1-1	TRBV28	TGTGCCAGCGGAACGGGGTACATGAACACTGAAGCTTTCTTT	CASGTGYMNTEAFF
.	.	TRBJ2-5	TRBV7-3	TGTGCCAGCAGCTTTACGGGAGTAGTGGGGGAGACCCAGTACTTC	CASSFTGVVGETQYF
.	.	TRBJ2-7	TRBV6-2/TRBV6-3	TGTGCCAGCAGTACTGCCTCTCCTGACGAGCAGTACTTC	CASSTASPDEQYF
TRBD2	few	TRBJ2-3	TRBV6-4	TGTGCCAGCAGTGCTCTAGCGGGAGGCCCTGATACGCAGTATTTT	CASSALAGGPDTQYF
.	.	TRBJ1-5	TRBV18	TGTGCCAGCTCCGGGGATAGCAATCAGCCCCAGCATTTT	CASSGDSNQPQHF
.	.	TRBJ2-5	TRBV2	TGTGCCAGCAGTCGGGGGTTGGAGACCCAGTACTTC	CASSRGLETQYF
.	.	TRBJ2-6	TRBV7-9	TGTGCCAGCAGCTTAGTGGGCGGGGCCAACGTCCTGACTTTC	CASSLVGGANVLTF
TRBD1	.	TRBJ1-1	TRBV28	TGTGCCACCCGGACAGGGGGGTTGAACACTGAAGCTTTCTTT	CATRTGGLNTEAFF
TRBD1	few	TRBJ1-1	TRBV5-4	TGTGCCAGCAGCAAGGGACAGGTCATGAACACTGAAGCTTTCTTT	CASSKGQVMNTEAFF
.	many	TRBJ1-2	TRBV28	TGTGCCAGCAGTTTGGCGGGTTTCGCTTTTGGCTACACCTTC	CASSLAGFAFGYTF
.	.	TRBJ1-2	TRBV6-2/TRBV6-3	TGTGCCAGCAGCCGGGACAATAGGAATGGCTACACCTTC	CASSRDNRNGYTF
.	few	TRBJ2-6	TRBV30	TGTGCCTGGAGGAGGGGGGGATCTGGGGCCAACGTCCTGACTTTC	CAWRRGGSGANVLTF
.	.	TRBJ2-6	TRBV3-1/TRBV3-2	TGTGCCAGCACCTCAGGGCTCACCGGGGCCAACGTCCTGACTTTC	CASTSGLTGANVLTF
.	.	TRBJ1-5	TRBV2	TGTGCCAGCAGTGAATACAGGGCCAGCAATCAGCCCCAGCATTTT	CASSEYRASNQPQHF
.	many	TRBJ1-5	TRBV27	TGTGCCCCTCCAGGGAGAACAGGGATGAGGGACAATCAGCCCCAGCATTTT	CAPPGRTGMRDNQPQHF
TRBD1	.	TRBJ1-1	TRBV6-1	TGTGCCAGCAGTGAAGTGACAGGGCCGAACACTGAAGCTTTCTTT	CASSEVTGPNTEAFF
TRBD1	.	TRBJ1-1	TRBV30	TGTGCCTGGAGAAAGGGGGCTAACACTGAAGCTTTCTTT	CAWRKGANTEAFF
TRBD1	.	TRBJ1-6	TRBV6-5	TGTGCCAGCAGTCCCGGACAGGGGGTTTCACCCCTCCACTTT	CASSPGQGVSPLHF
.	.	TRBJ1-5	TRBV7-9	TGTGCCAGCAGCCCGAGAGGTTCCGGAGAACAGCCCCAGCATTTT	CASSPRGSGEQPQHF
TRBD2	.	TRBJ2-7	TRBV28	TGTGCCAGCAGTATCGGGGGGTCGGGTGACGAGCAGTACTTC	CASSIGGSGDEQYF
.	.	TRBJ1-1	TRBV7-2	TGTGCCAGCAGCTTCTTTACATCGAACACTGAAGCTTTCTTT	CASSFFTSNTEAFF
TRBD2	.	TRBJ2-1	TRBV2	TGTGCCAGCACTAGACTAGCGGCAATGGGAAATGAGCAGTTCTTC	CASTRLAAMGNEQFF
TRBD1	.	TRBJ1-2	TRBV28	TGTGCCAGCAGCCCTAGGGGACAGGGAGACTATGGCTACACCTTC	CASSPRGQGDYGYTF
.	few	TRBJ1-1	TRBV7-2	TGTGCCAGCAGCTTTCAGGTATTGGTTGCCACTGAAGCTTTCTTT	CASSFQVLVATEAFF
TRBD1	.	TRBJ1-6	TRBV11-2	TGTGCCAGCAGCTTCGCAGGGGGCTCCCTCCACTTT	CASSFAGGSLHF
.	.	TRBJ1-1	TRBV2	TGTGCCAGCAGTGATCTGGGGAGCACTGAAGCTTTCTTT	CASSDLGSTEAFF
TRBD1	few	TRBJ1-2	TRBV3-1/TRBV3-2	TGTGCCAGCAGCGGACAGGGAGCCTTTAACTATGGCTACACCTTC	CASSGQGAFNYGYTF
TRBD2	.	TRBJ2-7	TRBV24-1	TGTGCCACCAGTGATGGACTAGCGGAGGGTTACGAGCAGTACTTC	CATSDGLAEGYEQYF
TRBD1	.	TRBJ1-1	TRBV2	TGTGCCAGCAGTGCATACGGACAGGGTCAAACTGAAGCTTTCTTT	CASSAYGQGQTEAFF
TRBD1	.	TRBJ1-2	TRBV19	TGTGCCAGTAGTATCGGCGACAGGGGGCTATATGGCTACACCTTC	CASSIGDRGLYGYTF
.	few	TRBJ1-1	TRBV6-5	TGTGCCAGCAGTTACTCGCAGGGTAGAGCTTTCTTT	CASSYSQGRAFF
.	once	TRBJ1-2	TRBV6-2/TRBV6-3	TGTGCCAGCAGTTACTTCACTTATGGCTACACCTTC	CASSYFTYGYTF
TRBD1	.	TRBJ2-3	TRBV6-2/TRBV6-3	TGTGCCAGCAGTTTCGACAGGGGGCTGGGGCAGTATTTT	CASSFDRGLGQYF
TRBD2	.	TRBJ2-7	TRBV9	TGTGCCAGCAGCGTTGGGACTAGCGGGAACCCTCAGCAGTACTTC	CASSVGTSGNPQQYF
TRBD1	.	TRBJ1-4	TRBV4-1	TGCGCCAGCAGCCAAAGGAAGGGGGCAGCCCAAACAACTAATGAAAAACTGTTTTTT	CASSQRKGAAQTTNEKLFF
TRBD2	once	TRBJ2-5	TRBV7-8	TGTGCCAGCAGCTTCGTGGGAGGGGAAGAGACCCAGTACTTC	CASSFVGGEETQYF
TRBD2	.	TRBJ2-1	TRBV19	TGTGCCAGTAGTATTAGCGGGAGGACAATAGGGCAGTTCTTC	CASSISGRTIGQFF
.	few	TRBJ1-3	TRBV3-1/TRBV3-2	TGTGCCAGCAGCCAAGGCTACTCTGGAAACACCATATATTTT	CASSQGYSGNTIYF
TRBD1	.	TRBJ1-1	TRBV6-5	TGTGCCAGCAGCCCCCCCGGGACAGGGTCGGGTGAAGCTTTCTTT	CASSPPGTGSGEAFF
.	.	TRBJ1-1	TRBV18	TGTGCCAGCACCCCTGGGGGGGACACTGAAGCTTTCTTT	CASTPGGDTEAFF
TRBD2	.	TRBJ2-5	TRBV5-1	TGCGCCAGCAGCTTGGATCCTCTAGCGGCCGGGGGGGAGACCCAGTACTTC	CASSLDPLAAGGETQYF
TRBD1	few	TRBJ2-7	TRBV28	TGTGCCAGCAGCCTACAGGGGGTTCACGAGCAGTACTTC	CASSLQGVHEQYF